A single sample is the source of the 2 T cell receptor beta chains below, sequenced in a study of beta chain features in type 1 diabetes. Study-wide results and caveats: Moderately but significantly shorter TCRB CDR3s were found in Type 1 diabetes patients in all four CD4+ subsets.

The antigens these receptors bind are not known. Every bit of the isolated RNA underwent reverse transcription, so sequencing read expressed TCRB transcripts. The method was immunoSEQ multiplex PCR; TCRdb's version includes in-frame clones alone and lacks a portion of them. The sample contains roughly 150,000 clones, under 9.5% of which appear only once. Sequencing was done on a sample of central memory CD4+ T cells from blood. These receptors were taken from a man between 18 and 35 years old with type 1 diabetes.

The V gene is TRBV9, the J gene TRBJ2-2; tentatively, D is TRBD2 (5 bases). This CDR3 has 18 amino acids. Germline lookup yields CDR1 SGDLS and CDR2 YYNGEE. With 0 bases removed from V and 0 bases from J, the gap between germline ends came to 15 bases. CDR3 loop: CASSVEASSGTNTGELFF. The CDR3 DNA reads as TGTGCCAGCAGCGTAGAGGCGAGTTCGGGGACGAACACCGGGGAGCTGTTTTTT.

CDR3 DNA sequence: TGTGCCAGCAGCCTTAGGACTCAGTCTGGCTACACCTTC. Translating gives CASSLRTQSGYTF. V gene TRBV4-2 combines with J gene TRBJ1-2; D remains unclear. V was pared by 4 bases and J by 7 bases, with 13 bases between. The CDR3 runs to 13 residues. The germline V gene encodes CDR1 LGHNA and CDR2 YNFKEQ.